This TCR beta chain was captured by sequencing in a study of vaccination effects on CD4 cells after COVID-19. At the level of the study: IL-2 at about 10 IU/ml and peptides at roughly 9.6 ug/ml were added to cultured PBMC, two million per well. Findings and caveats of the study: The study dataset contains few convalescent patients and includes no early post-infection timepoints. Late in the post-vaccination period, infection-induced and vaccine-induced clones underwent marked clonal contraction.

CD4+ T cells were isolated after 10 days of culture. Every participant took two doses of the BNT162b2 or mRNA-1273 vaccine. This clone was counted only a few times. Its antigen is not identified. Germline CDR1 is DFQATT and CDR2 is SNEGSKA (reference sequence). The CDR3 is 11 residues long. V lost 7 bases and J lost 3, with 10 bases in between. The repertoire was sequenced with immunoSEQ multiplex PCR; TCRdb's copy has only in-frame clones and lacks some. The sample records about 40,000 clones, 55% to 80% being singletons. The input for sequencing was CD4+ T cells from PBMCs cultured without peptide, taken after COVID-19 vaccination. The TCR sequence derives from a human donor who received a COVID-19 vaccine. This chain joins TRBV20-1 and TRBJ2-7; D not certain. The CDR3 is CSVGSSYEQYF. The CDR3 bases are TGCAGTGTTGGTAGCAGCTACGAGCAGTACTTC.